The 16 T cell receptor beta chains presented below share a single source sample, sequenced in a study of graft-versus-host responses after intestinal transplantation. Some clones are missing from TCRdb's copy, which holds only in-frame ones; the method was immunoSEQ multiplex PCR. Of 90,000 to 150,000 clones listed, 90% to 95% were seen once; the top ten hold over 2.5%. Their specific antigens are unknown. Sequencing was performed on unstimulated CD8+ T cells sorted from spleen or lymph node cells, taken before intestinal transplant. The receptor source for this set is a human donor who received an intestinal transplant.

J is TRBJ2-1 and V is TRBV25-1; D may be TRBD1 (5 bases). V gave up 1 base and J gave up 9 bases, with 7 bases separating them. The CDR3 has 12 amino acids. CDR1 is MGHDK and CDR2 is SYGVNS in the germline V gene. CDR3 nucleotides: TGTGCCAGCAGTGAATCAGGGCCTGAGCAGTTCTTC. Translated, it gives CASSESGPEQFF.

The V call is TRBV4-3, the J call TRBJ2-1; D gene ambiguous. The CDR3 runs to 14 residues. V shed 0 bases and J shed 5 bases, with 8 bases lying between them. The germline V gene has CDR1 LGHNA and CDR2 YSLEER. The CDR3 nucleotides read TGCGCCAGCAGCCAAGATGGGTACAACAATGAGCAGTTCTTC. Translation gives CASSQDGYNNEQFF.

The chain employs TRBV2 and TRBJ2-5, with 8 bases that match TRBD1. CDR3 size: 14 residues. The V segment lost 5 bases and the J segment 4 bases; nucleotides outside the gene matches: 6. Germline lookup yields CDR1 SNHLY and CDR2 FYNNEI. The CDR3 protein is CASSPTGAGETQYF. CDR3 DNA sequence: TGTGCCAGCAGTCCGACAGGGGCGGGAGAGACCCAGTACTTC.

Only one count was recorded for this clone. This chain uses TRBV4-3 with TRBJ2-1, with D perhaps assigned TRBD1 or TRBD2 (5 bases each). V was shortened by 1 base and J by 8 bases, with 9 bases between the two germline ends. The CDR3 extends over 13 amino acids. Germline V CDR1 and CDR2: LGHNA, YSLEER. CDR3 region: CASSQAGTDEQFF. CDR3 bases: TGCGCCAGCAGCCAAGCAGGGACGGATGAGCAGTTCTTC.

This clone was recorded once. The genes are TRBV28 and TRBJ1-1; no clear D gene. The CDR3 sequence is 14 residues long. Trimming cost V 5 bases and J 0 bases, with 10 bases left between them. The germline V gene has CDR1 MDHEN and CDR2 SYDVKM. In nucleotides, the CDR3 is TGTGCCAGCAGTACCTCACAGTTGAACACTGAAGCTTTCTTT. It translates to CASSTSQLNTEAFF.

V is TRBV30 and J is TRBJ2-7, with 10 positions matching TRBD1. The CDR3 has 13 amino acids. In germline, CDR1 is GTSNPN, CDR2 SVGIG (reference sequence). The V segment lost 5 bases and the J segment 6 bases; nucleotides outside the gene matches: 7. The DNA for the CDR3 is TGTGCCTGGTCGGACAGGGGGGGCGGCGAGCAGTACTTC. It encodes CAWSDRGGGEQYF. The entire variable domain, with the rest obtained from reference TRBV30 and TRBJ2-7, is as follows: SQTIHQWPATLVQPVGSPLSLECTVEGTSNPNLYWYRQAAGRGLQLLFYSVGIGQISSEVPQNLSASRPQDRQFILSSKKLLLSDSGFYLCAWSDRGGGEQYFGPGTRLTVT.

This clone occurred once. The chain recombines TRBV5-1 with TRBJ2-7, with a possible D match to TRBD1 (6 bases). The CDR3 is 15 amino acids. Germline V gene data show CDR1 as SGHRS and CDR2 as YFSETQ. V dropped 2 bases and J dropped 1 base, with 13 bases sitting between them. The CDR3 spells CASSFRQANSYEQYF. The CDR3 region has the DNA TGCGCCAGCAGCTTTCGACAGGCAAATTCCTACGAGCAGTACTTC.

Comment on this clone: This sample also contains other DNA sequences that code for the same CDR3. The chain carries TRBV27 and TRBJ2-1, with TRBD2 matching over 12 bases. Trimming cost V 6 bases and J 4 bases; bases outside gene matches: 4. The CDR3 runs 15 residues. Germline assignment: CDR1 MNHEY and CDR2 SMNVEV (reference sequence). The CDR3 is CASSLGTSGYNEQFF. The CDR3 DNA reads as TGTGCCAGCAGCCTCGGGACTAGCGGGTACAATGAGCAGTTCTTC.

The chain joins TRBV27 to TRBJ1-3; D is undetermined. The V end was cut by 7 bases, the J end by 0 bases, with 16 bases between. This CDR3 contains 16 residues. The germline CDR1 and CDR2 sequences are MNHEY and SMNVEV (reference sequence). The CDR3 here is CASKKSEDYSGNTIYF. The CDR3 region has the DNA TGTGCCAGCAAAAAGTCGGAAGATTACTCTGGAAACACCATATATTTT.

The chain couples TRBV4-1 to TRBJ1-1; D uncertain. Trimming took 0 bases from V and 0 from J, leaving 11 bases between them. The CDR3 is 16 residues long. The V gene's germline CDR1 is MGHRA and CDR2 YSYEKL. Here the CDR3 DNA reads TGCGCCAGCAGCCAAGATAGGAACAGATTGAACACTGAAGCTTTCTTT. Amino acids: CASSQDRNRLNTEAFF.

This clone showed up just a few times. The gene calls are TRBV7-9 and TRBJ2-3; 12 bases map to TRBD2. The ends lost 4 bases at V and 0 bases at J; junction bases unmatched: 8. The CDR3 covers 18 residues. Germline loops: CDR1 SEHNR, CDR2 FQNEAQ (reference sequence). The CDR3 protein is CASSYPTSGRTSTDTQYF. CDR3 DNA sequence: TGTGCCAGCAGCTACCCGACTAGCGGGAGAACCAGCACAGATACGCAGTATTTT.

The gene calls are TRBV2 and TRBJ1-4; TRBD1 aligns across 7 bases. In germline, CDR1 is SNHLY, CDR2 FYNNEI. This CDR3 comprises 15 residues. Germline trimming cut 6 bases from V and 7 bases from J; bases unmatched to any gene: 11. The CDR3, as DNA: TGTGCCAGCAGGGCCGGCAGGGGGGCGCGTGAAAAACTGTTTTTT. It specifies CASRAGRGAREKLFF.

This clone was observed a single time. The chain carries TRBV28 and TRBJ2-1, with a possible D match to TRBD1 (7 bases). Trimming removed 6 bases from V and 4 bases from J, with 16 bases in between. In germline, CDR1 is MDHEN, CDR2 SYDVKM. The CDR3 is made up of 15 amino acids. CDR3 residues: CASSTQGGPYNEQFF. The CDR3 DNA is TGTGCCAGCAGCACCCAGGGGGGCCCTTACAATGAGCAGTTCTTC.

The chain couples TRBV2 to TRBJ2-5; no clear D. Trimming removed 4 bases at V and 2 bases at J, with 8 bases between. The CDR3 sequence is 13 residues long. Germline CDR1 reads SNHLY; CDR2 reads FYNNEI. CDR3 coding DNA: TGTGCCAGCAGTGCCGAGCATCAAGAGACCCAGTACTTC. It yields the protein CASSAEHQETQYF.

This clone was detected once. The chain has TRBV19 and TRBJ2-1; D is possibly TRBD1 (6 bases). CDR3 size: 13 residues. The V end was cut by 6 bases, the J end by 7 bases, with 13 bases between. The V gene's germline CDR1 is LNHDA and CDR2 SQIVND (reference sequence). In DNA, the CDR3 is TGTGCCAGTAGGGACAGTGGGCAGAATGAGCAGTTCTTC. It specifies CASRDSGQNEQFF.

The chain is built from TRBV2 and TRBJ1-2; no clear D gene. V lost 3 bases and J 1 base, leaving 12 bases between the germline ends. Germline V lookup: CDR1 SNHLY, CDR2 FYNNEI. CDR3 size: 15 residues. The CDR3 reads CASSDEDQFNYGYTF. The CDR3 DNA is TGTGCCAGCAGTGACGAGGACCAATTTAACTATGGCTACACCTTC.